This T cell receptor (beta chain) was recovered during a study of shared clonotypes between healthy human individuals. Study-level background: Donors had three CD4 naive, three CD4 memory, two CD8 naive and one CD8 memory plate apiece.

Among the donors, all were Caucasian adults who lived in Nashville, Tennessee. The investigators split CD4+ cells into a CD45RA+ naive subset and a CD45RA-negative memory subset. From germline, CDR1 is SGHNT and CDR2 YYREEE (reference sequence). The V end lost 4 bases, the J end lost 2 bases, and 13 bases lay between the germline ends. CDR3 length: 14 amino acids. Profiled with immunoSEQ multiplex PCR; TCRdb holds only in-frame clones, not every one. This sample has 950,000 to 1,200,000 clones, with about 80% found just once. The chain recombines TRBV5-4 with TRBJ2-7; D unclear. The TCR sequence derives from a man between 18 and 29 years old in good health. Some clones in this sample may be carry-over from other donors' samples. The sample consisted of memory CD4+ T cells from PBMCs. Sample subset: CD45RA-negative fraction. In DNA, the CDR3 is TGTGCCAGCAGCGGGCCGTTGGGGACCTACGAGCAGTACTTC. Protein: CASSGPLGTYEQYF.